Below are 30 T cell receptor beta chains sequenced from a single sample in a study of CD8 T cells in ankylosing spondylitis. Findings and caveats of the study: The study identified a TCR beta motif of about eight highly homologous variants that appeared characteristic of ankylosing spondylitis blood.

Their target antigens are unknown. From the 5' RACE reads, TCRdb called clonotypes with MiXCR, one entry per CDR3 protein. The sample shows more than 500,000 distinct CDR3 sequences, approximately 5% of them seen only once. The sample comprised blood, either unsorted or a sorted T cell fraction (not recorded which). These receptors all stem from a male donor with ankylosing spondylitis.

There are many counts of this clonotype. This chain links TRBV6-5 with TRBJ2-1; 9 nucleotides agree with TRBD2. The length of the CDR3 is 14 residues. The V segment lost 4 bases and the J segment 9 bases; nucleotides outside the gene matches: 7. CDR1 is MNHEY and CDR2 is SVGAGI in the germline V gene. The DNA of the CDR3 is TGTGCCAGCAGTTGGACTAGCGAAAACGGTGAGCAGTTCTTC. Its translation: CASSWTSENGEQFF.

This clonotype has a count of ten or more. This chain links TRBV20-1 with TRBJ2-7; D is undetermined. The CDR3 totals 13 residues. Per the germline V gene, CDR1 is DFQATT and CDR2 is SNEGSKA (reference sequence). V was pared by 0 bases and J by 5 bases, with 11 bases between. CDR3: CSARDRTVHEQYF. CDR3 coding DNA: TGCAGTGCTAGAGATCGCACCGTCCACGAGCAGTACTTC.

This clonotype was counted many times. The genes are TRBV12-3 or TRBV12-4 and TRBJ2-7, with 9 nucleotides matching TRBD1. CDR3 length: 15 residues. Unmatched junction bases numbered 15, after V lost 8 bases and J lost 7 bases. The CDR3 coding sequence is TGTGCCAGCTCCGACCGGGACAGGGCGTCCTTAGAGCAGTACTTC. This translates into CASSDRDRASLEQYF.

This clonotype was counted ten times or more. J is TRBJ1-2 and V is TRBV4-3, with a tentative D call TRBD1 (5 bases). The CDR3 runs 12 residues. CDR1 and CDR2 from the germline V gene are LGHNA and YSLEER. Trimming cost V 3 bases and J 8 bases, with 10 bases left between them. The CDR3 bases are TGCGCCAGCAGCCAGGGACGGCGAGGCTACACCTTC. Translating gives CASSQGRRGYTF.

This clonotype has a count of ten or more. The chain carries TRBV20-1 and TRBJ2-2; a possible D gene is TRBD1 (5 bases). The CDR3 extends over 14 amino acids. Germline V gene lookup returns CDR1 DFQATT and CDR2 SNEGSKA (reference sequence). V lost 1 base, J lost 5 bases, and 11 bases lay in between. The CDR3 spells CSARVPRETGELFF. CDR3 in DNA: TGCAGTGCTAGAGTTCCCAGGGAAACCGGGGAGCTGTTTTTT.

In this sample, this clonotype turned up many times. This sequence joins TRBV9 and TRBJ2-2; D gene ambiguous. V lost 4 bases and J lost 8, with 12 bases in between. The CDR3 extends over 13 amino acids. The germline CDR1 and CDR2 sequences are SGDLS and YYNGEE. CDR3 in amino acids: CASSLSGIGELFF. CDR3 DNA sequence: TGTGCCAGCAGCCTATCTGGGATTGGGGAGCTGTTTTTT.

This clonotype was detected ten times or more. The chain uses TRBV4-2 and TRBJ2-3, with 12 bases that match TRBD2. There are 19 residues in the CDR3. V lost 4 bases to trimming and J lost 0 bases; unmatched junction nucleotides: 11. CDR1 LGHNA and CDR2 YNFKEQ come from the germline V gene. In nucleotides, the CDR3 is TGTGCCAGCAGCCCCCGGCTCCTAGCGGGAGGGCCCAGCACAGATACGCAGTATTTT. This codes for CASSPRLLAGGPSTDTQYF.

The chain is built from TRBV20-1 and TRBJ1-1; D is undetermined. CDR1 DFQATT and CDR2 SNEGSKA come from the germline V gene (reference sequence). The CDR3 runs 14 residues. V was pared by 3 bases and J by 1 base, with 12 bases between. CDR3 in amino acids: CSASGPAPNTEAFF. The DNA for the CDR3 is TGCAGTGCTAGCGGCCCAGCCCCGAACACTGAAGCTTTCTTT.

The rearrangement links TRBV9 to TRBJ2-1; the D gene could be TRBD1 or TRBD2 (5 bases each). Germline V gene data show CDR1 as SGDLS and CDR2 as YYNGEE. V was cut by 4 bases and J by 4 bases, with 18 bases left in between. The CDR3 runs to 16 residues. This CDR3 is CASSPRDAGDYNEQFF. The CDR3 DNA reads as TGTGCCAGCAGCCCTCGGGACGCCGGAGATTACAATGAGCAGTTCTTC.

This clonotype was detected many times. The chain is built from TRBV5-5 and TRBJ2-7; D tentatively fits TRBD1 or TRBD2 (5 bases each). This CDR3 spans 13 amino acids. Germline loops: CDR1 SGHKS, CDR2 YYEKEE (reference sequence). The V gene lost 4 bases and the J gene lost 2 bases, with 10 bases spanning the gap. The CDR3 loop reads CASSRMGAYEQYF. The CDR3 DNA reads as TGTGCCAGCAGCAGGATGGGGGCCTACGAGCAGTACTTC.

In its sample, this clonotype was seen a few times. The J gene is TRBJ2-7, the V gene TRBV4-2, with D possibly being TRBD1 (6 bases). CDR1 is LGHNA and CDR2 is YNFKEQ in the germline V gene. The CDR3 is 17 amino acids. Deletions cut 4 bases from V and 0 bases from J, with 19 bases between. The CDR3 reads CASSLPSGTPNSYEQYF. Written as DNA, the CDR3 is TGTGCCAGCAGCCTACCGTCAGGGACACCTAACTCCTACGAGCAGTACTTC.

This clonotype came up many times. The CDR3 DNA reads as TGTGCCAGCAGCGCCCCTCATGGGGGCAATGAGCAGTTCTTC. This encodes CASSAPHGGNEQFF. The genes are TRBV7-9 and TRBJ2-1, with D perhaps assigned TRBD1 or TRBD2 (5 bases each). This CDR3 is 14 amino acids long. V gave up 5 bases and J gave up 6 bases, with 14 bases separating them. The germline gives CDR1 SEHNR, CDR2 FQNEAQ (reference sequence).

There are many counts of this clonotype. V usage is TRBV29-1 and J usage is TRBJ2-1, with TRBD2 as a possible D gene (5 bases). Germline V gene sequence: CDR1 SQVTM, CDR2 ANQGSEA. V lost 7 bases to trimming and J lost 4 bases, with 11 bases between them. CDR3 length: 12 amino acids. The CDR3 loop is CSGGNSYNEQFF. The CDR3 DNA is TGCAGCGGAGGGAACTCGTACAATGAGCAGTTCTTC.

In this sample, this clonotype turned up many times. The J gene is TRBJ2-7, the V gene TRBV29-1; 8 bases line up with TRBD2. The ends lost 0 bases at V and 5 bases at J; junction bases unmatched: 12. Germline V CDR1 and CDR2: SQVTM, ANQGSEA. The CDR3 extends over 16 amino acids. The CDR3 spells CSVEDRGGKSVHEQYF. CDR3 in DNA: TGCAGCGTTGAAGACCGGGGGGGGAAATCGGTCCACGAGCAGTACTTC.

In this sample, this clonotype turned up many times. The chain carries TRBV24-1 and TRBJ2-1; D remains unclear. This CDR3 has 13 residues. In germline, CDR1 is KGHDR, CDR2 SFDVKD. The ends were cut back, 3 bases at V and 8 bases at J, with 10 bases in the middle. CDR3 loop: CATSDRRVHEQFF. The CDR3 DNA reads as TGTGCCACCAGTGATAGAAGGGTCCATGAGCAGTTCTTC.

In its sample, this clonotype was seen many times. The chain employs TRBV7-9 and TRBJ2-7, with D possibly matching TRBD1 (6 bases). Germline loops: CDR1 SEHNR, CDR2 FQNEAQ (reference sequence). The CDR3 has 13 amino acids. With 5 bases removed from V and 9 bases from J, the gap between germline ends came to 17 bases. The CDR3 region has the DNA TGTGCCAGCAGCCAAATTCAGGGGTCGGCGCAGTACTTC. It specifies CASSQIQGSAQYF.

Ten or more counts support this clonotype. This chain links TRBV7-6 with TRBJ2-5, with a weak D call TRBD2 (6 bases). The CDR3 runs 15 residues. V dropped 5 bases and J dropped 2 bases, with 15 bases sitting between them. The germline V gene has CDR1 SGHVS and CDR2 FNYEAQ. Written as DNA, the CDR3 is TGTGCCAGCAGCCCCTATAGCGGTTTTCAAGAGACCCAGTACTTC. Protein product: CASSPYSGFQETQYF.

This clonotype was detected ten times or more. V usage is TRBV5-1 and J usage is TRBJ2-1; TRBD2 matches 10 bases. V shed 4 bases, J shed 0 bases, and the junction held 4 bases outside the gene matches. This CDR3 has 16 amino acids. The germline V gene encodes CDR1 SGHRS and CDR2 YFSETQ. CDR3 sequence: CASSQSSGSSYNEQFF. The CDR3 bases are TGCGCCAGCAGCCAATCTAGCGGGAGCTCCTACAATGAGCAGTTCTTC.

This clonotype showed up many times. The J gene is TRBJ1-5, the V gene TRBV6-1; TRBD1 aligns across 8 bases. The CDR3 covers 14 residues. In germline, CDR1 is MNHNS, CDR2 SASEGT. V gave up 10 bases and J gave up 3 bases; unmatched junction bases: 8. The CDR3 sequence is CATGRTGINQPQHF. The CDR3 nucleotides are TGTGCCACCGGACGGACAGGGATCAATCAGCCCCAGCATTTT.

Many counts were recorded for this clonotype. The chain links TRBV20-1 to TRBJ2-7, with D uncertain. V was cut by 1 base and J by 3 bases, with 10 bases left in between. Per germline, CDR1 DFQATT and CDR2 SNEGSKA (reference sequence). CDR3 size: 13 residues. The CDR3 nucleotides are TGCAGTGCTAGAGTAGAGGCAGTCTACGAGCAGTACTTC. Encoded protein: CSARVEAVYEQYF.

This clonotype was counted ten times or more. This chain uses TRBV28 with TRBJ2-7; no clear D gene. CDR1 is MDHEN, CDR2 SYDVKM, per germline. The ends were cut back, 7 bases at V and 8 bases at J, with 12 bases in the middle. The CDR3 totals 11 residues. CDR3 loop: CASTTRWKQYF. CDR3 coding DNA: TGTGCCAGCACTACTCGGTGGAAGCAGTACTTC. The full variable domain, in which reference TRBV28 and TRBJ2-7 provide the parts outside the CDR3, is DVKVTQSSRYLVKRTGEKVFLECVQDMDHENMFWYRQDPGLGLRLIYFSYDVKMKEKGDIPEGYSVSREKKERFSLILESASTNQTSMYLCASTTRWKQYFGPGTRLTVT.

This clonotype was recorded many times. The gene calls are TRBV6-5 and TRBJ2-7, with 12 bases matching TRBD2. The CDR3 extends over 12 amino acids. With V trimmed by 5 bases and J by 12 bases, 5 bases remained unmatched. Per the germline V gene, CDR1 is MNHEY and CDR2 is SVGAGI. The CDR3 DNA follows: TGTGCCAGCAGTCGACTAGCGGGAGACTTGTACTTC. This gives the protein CASSRLAGDLYF.

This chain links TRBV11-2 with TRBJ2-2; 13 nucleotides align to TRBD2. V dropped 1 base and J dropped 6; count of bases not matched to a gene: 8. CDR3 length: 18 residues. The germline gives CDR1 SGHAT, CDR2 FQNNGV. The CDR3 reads CASSLVGTSGAPAGELFF. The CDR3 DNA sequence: TGTGCCAGCAGCTTAGTTGGGACTAGCGGGGCTCCGGCCGGGGAGCTGTTTTTT. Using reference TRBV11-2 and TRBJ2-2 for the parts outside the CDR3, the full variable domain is EAGVAQSPRYKIIEKRQSVAFWCNPISGHATLYWYQQILGQGPKLLIQFQNNGVVDDSQLPKDRFSAERLKGVDSTLKIQPAKLEDSAVYLCASSLVGTSGAPAGELFFGEGSRLTVL.

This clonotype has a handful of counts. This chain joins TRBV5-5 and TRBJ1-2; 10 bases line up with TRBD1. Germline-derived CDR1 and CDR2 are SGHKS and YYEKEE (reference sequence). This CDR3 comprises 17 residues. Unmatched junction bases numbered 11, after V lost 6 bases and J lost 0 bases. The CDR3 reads CASTSGTGDLTNYGYTF. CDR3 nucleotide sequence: TGTGCCAGCACCTCCGGGACAGGGGACCTCACTAACTATGGCTACACCTTC.

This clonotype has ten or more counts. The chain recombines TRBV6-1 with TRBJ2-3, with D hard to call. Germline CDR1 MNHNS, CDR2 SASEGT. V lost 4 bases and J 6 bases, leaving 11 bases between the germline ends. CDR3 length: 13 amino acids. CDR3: CASSAGRPDTQYF. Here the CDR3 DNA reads TGTGCCAGCAGTGCCGGACGACCCGATACGCAGTATTTT.

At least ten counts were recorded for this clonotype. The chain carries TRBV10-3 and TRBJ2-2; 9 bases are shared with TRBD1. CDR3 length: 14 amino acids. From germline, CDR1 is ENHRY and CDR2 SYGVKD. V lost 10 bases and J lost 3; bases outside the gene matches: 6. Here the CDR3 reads CATLGDRDTGELFF. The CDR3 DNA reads TGTGCCACGTTGGGGGACAGGGACACCGGGGAGCTGTTTTTT.

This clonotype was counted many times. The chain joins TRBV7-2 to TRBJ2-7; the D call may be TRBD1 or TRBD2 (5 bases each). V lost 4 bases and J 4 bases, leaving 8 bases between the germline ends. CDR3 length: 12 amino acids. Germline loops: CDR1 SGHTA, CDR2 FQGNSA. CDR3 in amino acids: CASSSRGYEQYF. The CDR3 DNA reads TGTGCCAGCAGCTCGAGGGGTTACGAGCAGTACTTC.

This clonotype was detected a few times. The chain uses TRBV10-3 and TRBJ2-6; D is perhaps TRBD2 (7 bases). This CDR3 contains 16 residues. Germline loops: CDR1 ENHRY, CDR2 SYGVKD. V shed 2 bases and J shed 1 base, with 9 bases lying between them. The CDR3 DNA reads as TGTGCCATCAGTGAGAGGGGGGGTTCTGGGGCCAACGTCCTGACTTTC. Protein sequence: CAISERGGSGANVLTF.

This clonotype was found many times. CDR3 amino acids: CSAQDRGSGANVLTF. Written as DNA, the CDR3 is TGCAGCGCCCAGGACAGGGGCTCTGGGGCCAACGTCCTGACTTTC. The chain recombines TRBV29-1 with TRBJ2-6; 9 nucleotides line up with TRBD1. The germline V gene has CDR1 SQVTM and CDR2 ANQGSEA. The CDR3 consists of 15 residues. The junction had 4 bases not matched to a gene; V was cut back by 7 bases and J by 0 bases. Using reference TRBV29-1 and TRBJ2-6 for the parts outside the CDR3, the full variable domain is SAVISQKPSRDICQRGTSLTIQCQVDSQVTMMFWYRQQPGQSLTLIATANQGSEATYESGFVIDKFPISRPNLTFSTLTVSNMSPEDSSIYLCSAQDRGSGANVLTFGAGSRLTVL.

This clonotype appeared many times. The DNA for the CDR3 is TGTGCCAGCAGCCCTCCCCCCGGGACAGGGCCCGCAGATACGCAGTATTTT. Translation: CASSPPPGTGPADTQYF. The chain employs TRBV7-9 and TRBJ2-3; the match to TRBD1 covers 9 bases. The length of the CDR3 is 17 residues. CDR1 and CDR2 (germline): SEHNR, FQNEAQ (reference sequence). The V segment lost 5 bases and the J segment 4 bases; nucleotides outside the gene matches: 13.